This is a list of T cell receptor beta chains from one sample in a study of CD8 T cell repertoires and HIV-1 epitope variants. Generated by immunoSEQ multiplex PCR, the TCRdb table keeps only in-frame clones and is missing some. The sample contains some 100,000 clones, roughly 77% of which appear only once. The sample was uncultured baseline CD8+ T cells from peripheral blood mononuclear cells (PBMCs). Receptor source: a male donor with HIV. CDR3s include the opening cysteine and the closing phenylalanine or tryptophan. A D gene is named only where the DNA matches it firmly. Expanded clones are given a class, and other clones once, few, many or no size at all.

clone size,D gene,V gene,J gene,CDR3 protein,CDR3 DNA
NA,NA,TRBV9,TRBJ1-2,CASSVEFTNGYTF,TGTGCCAGCAGCGTAGAGTTCACGAATGGCTACACCTTC
NA,NA,TRBV28,TRBJ2-3,CASSSVSDTQYF,TGTGCCAGCAGTTCTGTGTCAGATACGCAGTATTTT
NA,TRBD2,TRBV25-1,TRBJ2-1,CASRPGLAGGSEQFF,TGTGCCAGTAGACCGGGACTAGCGGGAGGGAGTGAGCAGTTCTTC
NA,NA,TRBV5-1,TRBJ2-3,CASSSGQMTDTQYF,TGCGCCAGCAGCTCCGGACAGATGACAGATACGCAGTATTTT
NA,TRBD2,TRBV7-8,TRBJ2-1,CASSLELAGGSSYNEQFF,TGTGCCAGCAGCTTAGAACTAGCGGGCGGGAGCTCCTACAATGAGCAGTTCTTC
NA,NA,TRBV7-2,TRBJ1-5,CASSKGLSSNQPQHF,TGTGCCAGCAGCAAGGGGTTGAGCAGCAATCAGCCCCAGCATTTT
NA,NA,TRBV5-4,TRBJ1-1,CASSLLQGKSTEAFF,TGTGCCAGCAGCTTACTACAGGGTAAGAGCACTGAAGCTTTCTTT
NA,TRBD2,TRBV11-1,TRBJ2-5,CASSPGLAGGLQETQYF,TGTGCCAGCAGCCCCGGACTAGCGGGGGGGTTACAAGAGACCCAGTACTTC
NA,NA,TRBV2,TRBJ2-3,CASSENREDTQYF,TGTGCCAGCAGTGAGAACAGGGAGGATACGCAGTATTTT
once,NA,TRBV19,TRBJ2-5,CASSISDWGRETQYF,TGTGCCAGTAGTATATCGGACTGGGGGAGGGAGACCCAGTACTTC
once,NA,TRBV28,TRBJ1-2,CASSRKGSYGYTF,TGTGCCAGCAGCCGGAAGGGATCCTATGGCTACACCTTC
many,NA,TRBV4-2,TRBJ1-1,CASSQVGRRINTEAFF,TGTGCCAGCAGCCAAGTAGGTCGACGAATTAACACTGAAGCTTTCTTT
medium-sized,TRBD2,TRBV4-1,TRBJ2-7,CASSQGTSNEQYF,TGCGCCAGCAGCCAAGGGACTAGCAACGAGCAGTACTTC
NA,TRBD2,TRBV5-4,TRBJ2-7,CASSSGEGSSYEQYF,TGTGCCAGCAGTTCGGGGGAGGGAAGCTCCTACGAGCAGTACTTC
NA,NA,TRBV5-1,TRBJ2-7,CASSTSPGHSYEQYF,TGCGCCAGCAGCACGTCACCGGGACATTCCTACGAGCAGTACTTC
NA,TRBD1,TRBV2,TRBJ2-1,CARQGTAGFNEQFF,TGTGCCCGACAGGGGACGGCGGGATTCAATGAGCAGTTCTTC
NA,NA,TRBV5-3,TRBJ2-7,CARSLDGNEAEQYF,TGTGCCAGAAGCTTGGACGGAAATGAGGCCGAGCAGTACTTC
NA,TRBD1,TRBV6-1,TRBJ2-7,CASSESGQGIYEQYF,TGTGCCAGCAGTGAATCGGGACAGGGGATCTACGAGCAGTACTTC
NA,NA,TRBV6-1,TRBJ1-1,CASSGPAGTEAFF,TGTGCCAGCAGCGGCCCCGCCGGCACTGAAGCTTTCTTT
NA,TRBD2,TRBV10-3,TRBJ2-5,CAISPAGGLETQYF,TGTGCCATCAGCCCAGCGGGGGGGCTAGAGACCCAGTACTTC
NA,TRBD2,TRBV6-1,TRBJ2-5,CASSELAAGNQETQYF,TGTGCCAGCAGTGAACTTGCAGCGGGGAACCAAGAGACCCAGTACTTC
NA,NA,TRBV21-1,TRBJ2-7,CASILNRGAYEQYF,TGTGCCAGCATCCTCAACAGGGGGGCCTACGAGCAGTACTTC
once,TRBD1,TRBV6-5,TRBJ2-5,CASSLRQGKETQYF,TGTGCCAGCAGTCTACGACAGGGGAAAGAGACCCAGTACTTC
NA,NA,TRBV6-5,TRBJ2-5,CASRADSSVRTQYF,TGTGCCAGCAGGGCAGACTCAAGCGTGAGGACCCAGTACTTC
NA,NA,TRBV30,TRBJ2-7,CAWSPLQTEDREQYF,TGTGCCTGGAGTCCCCTCCAGACAGAGGATCGCGAGCAGTACTTC
many,TRBD2,TRBV6-1,TRBJ2-2,CASILAGDTGELFF,TGTGCCAGCATTCTAGCGGGGGACACCGGGGAGCTGTTTTTT
NA,NA,TRBV5-1,TRBJ2-3,CASSLSTDTQYF,TGCGCCAGCAGCTTAAGCACAGATACGCAGTATTTT
NA,NA,TRBV28,TRBJ2-7,CASSLSVGTYSYEQYF,TGTGCCAGCAGTTTATCGGTTGGGACGTACTCCTACGAGCAGTACTTC
NA,NA,TRBV6-6,TRBJ1-2,CASSTPGGGYTF,TGTGCCAGCAGTACTCCGGGGGGCGGCTACACCTTC
NA,TRBD1,TRBV27,TRBJ2-1,CASSLDRGGENEQFF,TGTGCCAGCAGTTTAGACAGGGGAGGAGAAAATGAGCAGTTCTTC
NA,NA,TRBV27,TRBJ1-6,CASSLQPGPLHF,TGTGCCAGCAGCTTACAGCCTGGACCCCTCCACTTT
NA,TRBD2,TRBV9,TRBJ2-2,CASSVEGGAGELFF,TGTGCCAGCAGCGTAGAGGGAGGGGCCGGGGAGCTGTTTTTT
NA,TRBD2,TRBV28,TRBJ2-2,CASRRILAGFTGELFF,TGTGCCAGCAGACGTATACTAGCGGGATTCACCGGGGAGCTGTTTTTT
NA,NA,TRBV18,TRBJ2-1,CASSPDSGGRKFF,TGTGCCAGCTCACCTGATTCGGGGGGCCGGAAGTTCTTC
NA,TRBD1,TRBV6-6,TRBJ1-2,CASSYGDSPNYGYTF,TGTGCCAGCAGTTACGGGGACAGCCCTAACTATGGCTACACCTTC
NA,TRBD1,TRBV5-6,TRBJ2-7,CASSSTGAVYEQYF,TGTGCCAGCAGTTCGACAGGGGCGGTCTACGAGCAGTACTTC
NA,NA,TRBV2,TRBJ1-2,CASSEGVGQGYGYTF,TGTGCCAGCAGTGAAGGAGTTGGGCAGGGCTATGGCTACACCTTC
NA,NA,TRBV11-2,TRBJ1-2,CASSFAANYGYTF,TGTGCCAGCAGCTTTGCCGCTAACTATGGCTACACCTTC
NA,NA,TRBV1,TRBJ2-5,CTSSQPYIAGGPRGHQMVTQYF,TGCACCAGCAGCCAACCCTATATAGCGGGGGGGCCACGAGGGCACCAAATGGTGACCCAGTACTTC
few,NA,TRBV19,TRBJ1-5,CASSIDWQGGGNQPQHF,TGTGCCAGTAGTATAGATTGGCAGGGAGGAGGCAATCAGCCCCAGCATTTT
NA,NA,TRBV15,TRBJ1-2,CATSYSSGDYGYTF,TGTGCCACCAGCTATTCCTCAGGGGACTATGGCTACACCTTC
NA,NA,TRBV19,TRBJ2-5,CASSILGTHQETQYF,TGTGCCAGTAGTATCCTCGGGACTCACCAAGAGACCCAGTACTTC
NA,TRBD1,TRBV5-4,TRBJ2-7,CASSFRGQEFYEQYF,TGTGCCAGCAGCTTCCGGGGACAGGAGTTCTACGAGCAGTACTTC
once,NA,TRBV7-2,TRBJ2-1,CASSPTQVVRGEQFF,TGTGCCAGCAGCCCGACACAGGTCGTAAGGGGTGAGCAGTTCTTC
NA,NA,TRBV6-5,TRBJ1-1,CASRHRVNTEAFF,TGTGCCAGCAGACACAGGGTGAACACTGAAGCTTTCTTT
NA,NA,TRBV7-8,TRBJ2-5,CASSLGVGYQSPKTQYF,TGTGCCAGCAGCTTAGGTGTGGGGTATCAGTCCCCTAAGACCCAGTACTTC
NA,TRBD1,TRBV5-3,TRBJ1-5,CARSFTGGYSNQPQHF,TGTGCCAGAAGCTTTACAGGGGGATATAGCAATCAGCCCCAGCATTTT
NA,TRBD2,TRBV5-6,TRBJ2-1,CASSLGLAGGPNEQFF,TGTGCCAGCAGCCTGGGACTAGCGGGGGGGCCTAATGAGCAGTTCTTC
NA,NA,TRBV5-5,TRBJ1-5,CASSLEGGNNQPQHF,TGTGCCAGCAGCTTGGAAGGGGGAAACAATCAGCCCCAGCATTTT
NA,TRBD2,TRBV7-2,TRBJ2-5,CASSLGGGKETQYF,TGTGCCAGCAGCTTAGGCGGGGGGAAAGAGACCCAGTACTTC
NA,TRBD1,TRBV27,TRBJ1-1,CALVTGATEAFF,TGTGCCTTAGTGACAGGGGCGACTGAAGCTTTCTTT
NA,NA,TRBV29-1,TRBJ2-7,CSVGRDFYEQYF,TGCAGCGTTGGGAGGGATTTCTACGAGCAGTACTTC
many,NA,TRBV28,TRBJ2-3,CASSVLGGPSGTDTQYF,TGTGCCAGCAGTGTGTTGGGGGGTCCTTCGGGCACAGATACGCAGTATTTT
NA,TRBD2,TRBV6-5,TRBJ2-1,CAIRAGLENNEQFF,TGTGCCATCCGGGCGGGACTAGAAAACAATGAGCAGTTCTTC
NA,TRBD1,TRBV13,TRBJ2-2,CASSLGYRDRNTGELFF,TGTGCCAGCAGCTTAGGCTACCGGGACAGGAACACCGGGGAGCTGTTTTTT
NA,NA,TRBV28,TRBJ2-7,CASRLNRWDSSYEQYF,TGTGCCAGCAGGCTGAACCGCTGGGACTCGTCCTACGAGCAGTACTTC
NA,NA,TRBV7-7,TRBJ2-3,CASSLATGSTDTQYF,TGTGCTAGCAGCTTAGCCACAGGGAGCACAGATACGCAGTATTTT